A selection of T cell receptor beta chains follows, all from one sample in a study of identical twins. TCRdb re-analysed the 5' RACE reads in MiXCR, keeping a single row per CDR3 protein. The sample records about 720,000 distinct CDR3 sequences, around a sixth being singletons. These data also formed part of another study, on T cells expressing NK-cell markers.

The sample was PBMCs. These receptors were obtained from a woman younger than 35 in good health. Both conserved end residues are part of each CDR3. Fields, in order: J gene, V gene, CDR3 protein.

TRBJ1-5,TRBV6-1,CASKMGQGHQPQHF
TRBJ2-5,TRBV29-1,CSVEAVGETQYF
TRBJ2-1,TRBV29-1,CSVEGDLRHAKSYNEQFF
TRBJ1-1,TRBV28,CASRGFFGTAQNTEAFF
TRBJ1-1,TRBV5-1,CASTTQGTGNTEAFF
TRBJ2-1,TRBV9,CASSVNTSPGDEQFF
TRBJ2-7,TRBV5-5,CASVSGTYEQYF
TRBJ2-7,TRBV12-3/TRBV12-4,CASSLTQGGDEQYF
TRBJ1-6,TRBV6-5,CASSYSQGASSPLHF
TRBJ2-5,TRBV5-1,CASRPLSRETQYF